This T cell receptor (beta chain) was captured in a study of CD8 T cells in Susac syndrome. In blood CD8+ and CD4+ T cells, TCR beta underwent sequencing. An amount of RNA that ranged from roughly 0.5 to 1 ug was reverse transcribed with random hexamers. MiXCR, applied by TCRdb to the immunoSEQ multiplex PCR reads, yields one record per CDR3 protein. The table has over 120,000 distinct CDR3 sequences, 85% to 95% seen once. With 3 bases removed from V and 3 bases from J, the gap between germline ends came to 14 bases. Germline lookup yields CDR1 GTSNPN and CDR2 SVGIG (reference sequence). CDR3 size: 14 residues.

Sequencing was carried out using CD4+ T cells from PBMCs. The rearrangement uses TRBV30 and TRBJ1-1; perhaps TRBD1 as D (5 bases). This clonotype originated in a human donor with Susac syndrome. CDR3: CAWRMGRGYTEAFF. The CDR3 nucleotides read TGTGCCTGGAGAATGGGTAGGGGATACACTGAAGCTTTCTTT.